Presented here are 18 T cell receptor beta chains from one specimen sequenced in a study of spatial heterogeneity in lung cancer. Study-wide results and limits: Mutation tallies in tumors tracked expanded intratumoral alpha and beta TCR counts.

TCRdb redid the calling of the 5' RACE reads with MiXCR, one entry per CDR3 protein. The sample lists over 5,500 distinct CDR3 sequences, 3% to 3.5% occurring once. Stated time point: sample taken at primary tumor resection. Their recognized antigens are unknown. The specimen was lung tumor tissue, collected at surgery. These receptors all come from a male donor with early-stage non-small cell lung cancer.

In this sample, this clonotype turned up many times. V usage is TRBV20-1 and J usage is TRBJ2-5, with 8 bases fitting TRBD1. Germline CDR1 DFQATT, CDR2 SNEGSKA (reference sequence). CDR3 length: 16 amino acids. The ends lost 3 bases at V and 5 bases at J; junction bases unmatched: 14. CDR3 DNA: TGCAGTGCTAGTCCCAGGACAGGGCTTGGACAGGAGACCCAGTACTTC. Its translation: CSASPRTGLGQETQYF.

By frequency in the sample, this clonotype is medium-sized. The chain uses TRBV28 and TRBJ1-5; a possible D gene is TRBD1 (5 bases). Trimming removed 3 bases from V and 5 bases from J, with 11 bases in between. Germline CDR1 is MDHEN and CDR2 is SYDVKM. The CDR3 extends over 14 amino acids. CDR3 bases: TGTGCCAGCAGTTTGGATGGGGACGATCAGCCCCAGCATTTT. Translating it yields CASSLDGDDQPQHF.

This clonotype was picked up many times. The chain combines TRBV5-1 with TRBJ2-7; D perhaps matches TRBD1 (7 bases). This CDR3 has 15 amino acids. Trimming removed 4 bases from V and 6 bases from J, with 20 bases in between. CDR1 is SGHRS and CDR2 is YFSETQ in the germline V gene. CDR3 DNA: TGCGCCAGCAGCCGCGGGGTAACAGGGGATCGCGAGCAGTACTTC. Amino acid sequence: CASSRGVTGDREQYF.

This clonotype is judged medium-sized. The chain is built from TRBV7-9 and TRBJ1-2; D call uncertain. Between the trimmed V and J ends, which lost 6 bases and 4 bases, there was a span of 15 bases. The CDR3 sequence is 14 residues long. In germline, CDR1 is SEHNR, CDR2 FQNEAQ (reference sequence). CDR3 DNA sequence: TGTGCCAGCAGTCGGACTCCCGAGGGCTATGGCTACACCTTC. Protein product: CASSRTPEGYGYTF.

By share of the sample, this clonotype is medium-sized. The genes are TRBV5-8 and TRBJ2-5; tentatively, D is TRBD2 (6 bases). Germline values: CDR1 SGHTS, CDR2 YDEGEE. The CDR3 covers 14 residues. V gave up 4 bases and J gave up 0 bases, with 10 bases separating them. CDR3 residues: CASSPGVYQETQYF. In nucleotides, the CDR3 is TGTGCCAGCAGCCCGGGAGTGTACCAAGAGACCCAGTACTTC. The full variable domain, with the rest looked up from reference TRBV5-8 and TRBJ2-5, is EAGVTQSPTHLIKTRGQQATLRCSPISGHTSVYWYQQALGLGLQFLLWYDEGEERNRGNFPPRFSGRQFPNYSSELNVNALELEDSALYLCASSPGVYQETQYFGPGTRLLVL.

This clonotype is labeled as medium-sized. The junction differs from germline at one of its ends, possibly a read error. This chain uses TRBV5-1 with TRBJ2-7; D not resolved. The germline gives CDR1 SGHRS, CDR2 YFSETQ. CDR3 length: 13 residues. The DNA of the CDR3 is TGCGCCAGCAGCTTGGACAGCTCCAACGAGCAGTACTTC. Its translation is CASSLDSSNEQYF.

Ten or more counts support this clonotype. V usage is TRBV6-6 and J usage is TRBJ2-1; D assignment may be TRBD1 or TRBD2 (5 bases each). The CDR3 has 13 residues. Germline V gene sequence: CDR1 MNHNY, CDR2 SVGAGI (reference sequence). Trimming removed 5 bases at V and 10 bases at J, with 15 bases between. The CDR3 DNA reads TGTGCCAGCAGTCGGGACCCCACCGGGGAGCAGTTCTTC. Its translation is CASSRDPTGEQFF.

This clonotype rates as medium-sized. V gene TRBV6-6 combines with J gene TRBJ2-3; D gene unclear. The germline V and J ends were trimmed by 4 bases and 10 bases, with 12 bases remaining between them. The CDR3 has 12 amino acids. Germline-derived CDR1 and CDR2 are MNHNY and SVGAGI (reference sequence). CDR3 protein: CASSFEGMSQYF. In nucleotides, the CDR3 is TGTGCCAGCAGTTTCGAAGGAATGTCGCAGTATTTT.

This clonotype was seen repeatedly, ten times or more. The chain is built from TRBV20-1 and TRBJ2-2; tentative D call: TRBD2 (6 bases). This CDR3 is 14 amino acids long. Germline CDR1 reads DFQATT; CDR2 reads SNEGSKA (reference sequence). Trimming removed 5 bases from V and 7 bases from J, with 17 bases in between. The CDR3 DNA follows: TGCAGTGCTCACGGGGCGGGAAGGGGCGGGGAGCTGTTTTTT. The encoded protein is CSAHGAGRGGELFF.

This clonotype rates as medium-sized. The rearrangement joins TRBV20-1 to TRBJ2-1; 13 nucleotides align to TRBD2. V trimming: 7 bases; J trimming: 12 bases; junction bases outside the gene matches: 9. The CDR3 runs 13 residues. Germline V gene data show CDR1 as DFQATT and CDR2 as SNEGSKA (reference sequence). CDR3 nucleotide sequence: TGCAGTGTTGCGGGACTAGCGGGGACGGGGCAGTTCTTC. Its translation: CSVAGLAGTGQFF.

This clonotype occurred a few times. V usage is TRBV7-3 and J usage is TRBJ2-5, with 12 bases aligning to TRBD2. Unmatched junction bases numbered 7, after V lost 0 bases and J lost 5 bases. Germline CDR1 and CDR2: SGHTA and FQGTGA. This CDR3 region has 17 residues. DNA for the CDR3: TGTGCCAGCAGCTTAACGATGCTAGCGGGAGGGGAGGAGACCCAGTACTTC. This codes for CASSLTMLAGGEETQYF.

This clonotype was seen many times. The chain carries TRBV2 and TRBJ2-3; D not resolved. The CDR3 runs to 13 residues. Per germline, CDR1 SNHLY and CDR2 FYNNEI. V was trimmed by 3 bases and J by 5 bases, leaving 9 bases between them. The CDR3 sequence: CASSDGERDTQYF. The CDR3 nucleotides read TGTGCCAGCAGTGATGGGGAAAGAGATACGCAGTATTTT.

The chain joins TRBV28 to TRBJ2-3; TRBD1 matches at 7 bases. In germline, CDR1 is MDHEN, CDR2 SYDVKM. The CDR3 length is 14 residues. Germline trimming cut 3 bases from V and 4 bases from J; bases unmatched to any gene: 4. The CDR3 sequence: CASSFGQGADTQYF. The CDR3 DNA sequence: TGTGCCAGCAGTTTCGGGCAGGGGGCAGATACGCAGTATTTT.

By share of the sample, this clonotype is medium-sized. As DNA, the CDR3 is TGTGCCAGCACCCTTCCAATCACCGGGGCTTTCTTT. Translation gives CASTLPITGAFF. The chain joins TRBV11-2 to TRBJ1-1; no clear D gene. Trimming removed 7 bases from V and 11 bases from J, with 17 bases in between. Germline loops: CDR1 SGHAT, CDR2 FQNNGV. The CDR3 has 12 amino acids.

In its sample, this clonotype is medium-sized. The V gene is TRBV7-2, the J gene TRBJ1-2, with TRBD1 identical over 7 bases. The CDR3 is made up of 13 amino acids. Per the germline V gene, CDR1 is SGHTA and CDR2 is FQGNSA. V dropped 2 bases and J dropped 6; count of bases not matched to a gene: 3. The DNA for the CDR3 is TGTGCCAGCAGCTTAAATACAGGGGATGGCTACACCTTC. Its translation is CASSLNTGDGYTF.

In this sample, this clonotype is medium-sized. The CDR3 DNA reads TGTGCCAGCAGCGGCCGACAGGGGGCTTCGTTGGGTACTGAAGCTTTCTTT. Its translation is CASSGRQGASLGTEAFF. The rearrangement joins TRBV11-2 to TRBJ1-1, with 10 positions matching TRBD1. There are 17 residues in the CDR3. The V and J ends lost 5 bases and 5 bases, in that order; junction bases with no gene match: 14. Germline V gene data show CDR1 as SGHAT and CDR2 as FQNNGV.

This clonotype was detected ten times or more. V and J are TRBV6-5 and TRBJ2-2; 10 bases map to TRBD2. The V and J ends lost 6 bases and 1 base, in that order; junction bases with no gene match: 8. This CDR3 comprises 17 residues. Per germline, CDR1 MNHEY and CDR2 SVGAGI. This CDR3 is CASRPYRTSGNTGELFF. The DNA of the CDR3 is TGTGCCAGCAGACCATACCGGACTAGCGGGAACACCGGGGAGCTGTTTTTT.

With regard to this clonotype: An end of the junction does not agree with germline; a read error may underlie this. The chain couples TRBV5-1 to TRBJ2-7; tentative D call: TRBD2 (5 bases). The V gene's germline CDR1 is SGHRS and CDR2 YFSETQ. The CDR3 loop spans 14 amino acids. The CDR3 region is CASSLDSMSYEQYF. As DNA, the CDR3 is TGCGCCAGCAGTTTGGACTCGATGAGCTACGAGCAGTACTTC.